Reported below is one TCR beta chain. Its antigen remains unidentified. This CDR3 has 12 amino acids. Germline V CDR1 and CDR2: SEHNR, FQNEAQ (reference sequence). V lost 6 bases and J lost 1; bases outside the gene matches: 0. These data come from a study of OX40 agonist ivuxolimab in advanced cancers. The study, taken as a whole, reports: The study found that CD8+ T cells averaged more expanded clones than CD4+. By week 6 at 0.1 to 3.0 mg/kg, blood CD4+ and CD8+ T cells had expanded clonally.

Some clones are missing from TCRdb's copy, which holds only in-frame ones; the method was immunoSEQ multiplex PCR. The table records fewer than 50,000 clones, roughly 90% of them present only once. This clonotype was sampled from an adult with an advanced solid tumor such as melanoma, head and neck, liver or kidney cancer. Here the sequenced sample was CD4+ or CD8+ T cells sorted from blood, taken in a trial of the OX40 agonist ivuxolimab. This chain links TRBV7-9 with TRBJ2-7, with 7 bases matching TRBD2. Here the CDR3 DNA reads TGTGCCAGCAGGGGAGGGTCCTACGAGCAGTACTTC. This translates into CASRGGSYEQYF.